The entry that follows covers one T cell receptor beta chain sequence. The target antigen is unknown. This sample is drawn from a study of human CD8 memory T cell subsets. The TCR beta sequencing libraries came from UMI-labeled 5' RACE. Methods used by the authors: Each TCR beta library held between about 2,800 and 20,000 functional CDR3 beta clonotypes. For each CDR3 protein, TCRdb gives one entry from its re-call of the 5' RACE reads, without DNA. These V and J calls derive from TCRdb rather than the authors' analysis. The sample has thousands of distinct CDR3 sequences; the top ten hold 15%. Study-level results: Estimated Chao1 values suggested that diversity was greater among stem-like memory T cells than among precursor exhausted T cells. Stem-like memory and precursor exhausted T cell populations exhibited comparably high diversity, in distinction to effector memory cells.

The TPEX subset meant dysfunctional early memory CD8+ cells, CCR7+ PD-1+ TIGIT+. The starting material, duplicate vials of around 140,000 sorted CD8+ T cells per subset, provided the RNA. This CDR3 spans 15 amino acids. The germline gives CDR1 MNHEY, CDR2 SVGEGT. The sample taken for sequencing was CD8+ T cells from PBMCs. The rearrangement uses TRBV6-2 or TRBV6-3 and TRBJ2-7; TCRdb gives TRBD1 as the D gene, but with no DNA this cannot be confirmed. The receptor comes from a human donor in good health. This CDR3 is CASSSRDRGAYEQYF.